The 5 T cell receptor beta chains below come from one sample, sequenced in a study of metastatic and nonmetastatic thyroid tumors. TCRdb redid the clone calls on the PCR reads using MiXCR. The table records some 23,000 clones, more than 20% of them present only once. Treatment of any kind had been given to no patient before thyroid surgery. Sequenced input: adjacent normal tissue. The receptor source for this set is a female donor with papillary thyroid cancer or a benign thyroid nodule (not recorded which). Some clones in this sample may be carry-over from other donors' samples.

This clone was detected many times. The chain links TRBV5-6 to TRBJ1-4; D gene uncertain. Trimming removed 1 base at V and 8 bases at J, with 9 bases between. The V gene's germline CDR1 is SGHDT and CDR2 YYEEEE. This CDR3 spans 13 amino acids. CDR3 in DNA: TGTGCCAGCAGCTTGTGGGGAGCAGAAAAACTGTTTTTT. It encodes CASSLWGAEKLFF.

This clone appeared many times. The chain has TRBV20-1 and TRBJ2-2, with TRBD2 matching 12 bases. The length of the CDR3 is 15 residues. Losses at the gene ends were 3 bases for V and 6 bases for J; bases not matched to a gene: 5. Germline CDR1 DFQATT, CDR2 SNEGSKA (reference sequence). CDR3 in amino acids: CSASVTSGSSGELFF. The CDR3 DNA reads TGCAGTGCTAGCGTGACTAGCGGGAGTTCCGGGGAGCTGTTTTTT.

Concerning this clone: The CDR3 end shows no conserved phenylalanine or tryptophan, and so a read error is likely. J is TRBJ1-5 and V is TRBV20-1; the D is unclear. CDR1 and CDR2 from the germline V gene are DFQATT and SNEGSKA (reference sequence). V dropped 5 bases and J dropped 0 bases, with 11 bases sitting between them. The CDR3 has 14 residues. The chain's CDR3 is CSAATGNSNQPQHV. The DNA of the CDR3 is TGCAGTGCTGCCACGGGAAATAGCAATCAGCCCCAGCATGTT.

This clone ranks as medium-sized. The chain couples TRBV6-1 to TRBJ2-7; D is unclear. The V end was cut by 5 bases, the J end by 1 base, with 6 bases between. Germline lookup yields CDR1 MNHNS and CDR2 SASEGT. The CDR3 covers 12 residues. The chain's CDR3 is CASSHPSYEQYF. The CDR3 DNA reads TGTGCCAGCAGTCACCCGTCCTACGAGCAGTACTTC.

Many counts were recorded for this clone. Here the CDR3 DNA reads TGTGCCATGGGCTTGGGGGCGGGCTCCTACAATGAGCAGTTCTTC. Protein sequence: CAMGLGAGSYNEQFF. The chain couples TRBV10-3 to TRBJ2-1; D possibly corresponds to TRBD1 (6 bases). Germline V CDR1 and CDR2: ENHRY, SYGVKD. This CDR3 contains 15 residues. Trimming took 9 bases from V and 0 from J, leaving 15 bases between them.